The rows below give T cell receptor beta chains drawn from one sample of a study of CD8 T cells in Susac syndrome. TCRdb processed the immunoSEQ multiplex PCR reads anew with MiXCR; each CDR3 protein has one entry. This repertoire shows 100,000 to 150,000 distinct CDR3 sequences, around 94% found once; its top ten account for around 0.2%. Material for sequencing was CD8+ T cells from PBMCs. Receptors originate from a human donor with Susac syndrome. The CDR3 runs from the conserved cysteine through the conserved F or W. D genes are given only for firm matches. Clone size is shown for a subset of rows, as once, few, many or a class of expanded clone.

CDR3 DNA: TGTGCTAGCAGCTTAGGTCCTGACAATGAGCAGTTCTTC
CDR3 protein: CASSLGPDNEQFF
J gene: TRBJ2-1
V gene: TRBV7-7
clone size: few
D gene: .

CDR3 DNA: TGTGCCAGCAGCTCCTCCGGGGGGCCGACCGAAAAACTGTTTTTT
CDR3 protein: CASSSSGGPTEKLFF
J gene: TRBJ1-4
V gene: TRBV5-6
clone size: once
D gene: .

CDR3 DNA: TGTGCCAGCAGCTTAGCAGGGACAGGGAACACTGAAGCTTTCTTT
CDR3 protein: CASSLAGTGNTEAFF
J gene: TRBJ1-1
V gene: TRBV7-6
clone size: .
D gene: TRBD1

CDR3 DNA: TGTGCCAGCAGCCAACAGGGTTCTAGCACAGATACGCAGTATTTT
CDR3 protein: CASSQQGSSTDTQYF
J gene: TRBJ2-3
V gene: TRBV3-1
clone size: .
D gene: .

CDR3 DNA: TGTGCCAGCAGCCTAGGGACTAGCGGGGGAACCTACGAGCAGTACTTC
CDR3 protein: CASSLGTSGGTYEQYF
J gene: TRBJ2-7
V gene: TRBV7-6
clone size: .
D gene: TRBD2

CDR3 DNA: TGTGCCAGCAGCTCCGACCGAAACTTAGCCAAAAACATTCAGTACTTC
CDR3 protein: CASSSDRNLAKNIQYF
J gene: TRBJ2-4
V gene: TRBV7-8
clone size: .
D gene: .

CDR3 DNA: TGCGCCAGCAGCCCACTGGGCGGGAGAAAGGAGACCCAGTACTTC
CDR3 protein: CASSPLGGRKETQYF
J gene: TRBJ2-5
V gene: TRBV4-1
clone size: .
D gene: TRBD2

CDR3 DNA: TGTGCCAGCAGCGCCAGACTAGCGGGAGAACAAGAGACCCAGTACTTC
CDR3 protein: CASSARLAGEQETQYF
J gene: TRBJ2-5
V gene: TRBV9
clone size: .
D gene: TRBD2

CDR3 DNA: TGCAGCGCGGGCGAGTGGAATGAGCAGTTCTTC
CDR3 protein: CSAGEWNEQFF
J gene: TRBJ2-1
V gene: TRBV29-1
clone size: .
D gene: .

CDR3 DNA: TGTGCCAGCAGCTGGGGGGCCGAGGAGACCCAGTACTTC
CDR3 protein: CASSWGAEETQYF
J gene: TRBJ2-5
V gene: TRBV7-9
clone size: .
D gene: .

CDR3 DNA: TGTGCCAGCAGAGTAAGGGACGGTCCCTACGAGCAGTACTTC
CDR3 protein: CASRVRDGPYEQYF
J gene: TRBJ2-7
V gene: TRBV6-2/TRBV6-3
clone size: .
D gene: .

CDR3 DNA: TGTGCCAGCTATGGATCGGGACGCTCACCCCTCCACTTT
CDR3 protein: CASYGSGRSPLHF
J gene: TRBJ1-6
V gene: TRBV28
clone size: .
D gene: .

CDR3 DNA: TGCGCCAGCAGCTTGGGGGAAAGGTCACCCCTCCACTTT
CDR3 protein: CASSLGERSPLHF
J gene: TRBJ1-6
V gene: TRBV5-1
clone size: .
D gene: .

CDR3 DNA: TGTGCCACCAGTGAGGGGTCTGTCACTGAAGCTTTCTTT
CDR3 protein: CATSEGSVTEAFF
J gene: TRBJ1-1
V gene: TRBV6-5
clone size: .
D gene: .

CDR3 DNA: TGTGCCAGCTCACCAGCTCCCCGAAACAACGAGCAGTACTTC
CDR3 protein: CASSPAPRNNEQYF
J gene: TRBJ2-7
V gene: TRBV18
clone size: .
D gene: .

CDR3 DNA: TGTGCCAGCATCTCAGCGGCGACAGGGGACACTGAAGCTTTCTTT
CDR3 protein: CASISAATGDTEAFF
J gene: TRBJ1-1
V gene: TRBV7-9
clone size: .
D gene: TRBD1

CDR3 DNA: TGTGCCAGCACCAAAGACTCTGGGGCCAACGTCCTGACTTTC
CDR3 protein: CASTKDSGANVLTF
J gene: TRBJ2-6
V gene: TRBV12-3/TRBV12-4
clone size: .
D gene: .

CDR3 DNA: TGTGCCAGCAGCGACGGGGGCTTTAACACTGAAGCTTTCTTT
CDR3 protein: CASSDGGFNTEAFF
J gene: TRBJ1-1
V gene: TRBV6-5
clone size: .
D gene: .

CDR3 DNA: TGCAGCGTTTCGGAGACGCCCGAGGATCCAGGGAGCTCCTACGAGCAGTACTTC
CDR3 protein: CSVSETPEDPGSSYEQYF
J gene: TRBJ2-7
V gene: TRBV29-1
clone size: .
D gene: .

CDR3 DNA: TGCAGTGCTAGCGAGACAGGGGATAGCAATCAGCCCCAGCATTTT
CDR3 protein: CSASETGDSNQPQHF
J gene: TRBJ1-5
V gene: TRBV20-1
clone size: .
D gene: TRBD1

CDR3 DNA: TGTGCCAGCAGCCAAGACACACCGGGAGGGTACGAGCAGTACTTC
CDR3 protein: CASSQDTPGGYEQYF
J gene: TRBJ2-7
V gene: TRBV3-1
clone size: .
D gene: TRBD2

CDR3 DNA: TGCGCCAGCAGCTTCGGCGGATCTTCGTACCAAGAGACCCAGTACTTC
CDR3 protein: CASSFGGSSYQETQYF
J gene: TRBJ2-5
V gene: TRBV5-1
clone size: .
D gene: .

CDR3 DNA: TGTGCCAGCAGTTACTCGACAGGGGAAAATGAAAAACTGTTTTTT
CDR3 protein: CASSYSTGENEKLFF
J gene: TRBJ1-4
V gene: TRBV6-5
clone size: once
D gene: TRBD1

CDR3 DNA: TGTGCCAGCAGCTTGACTAGCGGGGGGGCCGTAAAGTACGAGCAGTACTTC
CDR3 protein: CASSLTSGGAVKYEQYF
J gene: TRBJ2-7
V gene: TRBV5-4
clone size: once
D gene: TRBD2

CDR3 DNA: TGCAGCGCTCTCGGAATTTGGAAGAACACTGAAGCTTTCTTT
CDR3 protein: CSALGIWKNTEAFF
J gene: TRBJ1-1
V gene: TRBV29-1
clone size: .
D gene: .

CDR3 DNA: TGCAGCGTCCTGACTAGCCTCCCCCAAGAGACCCAGTACTTC
CDR3 protein: CSVLTSLPQETQYF
J gene: TRBJ2-5
V gene: TRBV29-1
clone size: .
D gene: TRBD2

CDR3 DNA: TGCGCCAGCAGTGGATCCACTGGCTACACCTTC
CDR3 protein: CASSGSTGYTF
J gene: TRBJ1-2
V gene: TRBV10-2
clone size: .
D gene: .

CDR3 DNA: TGTGCCAGCAGCGGACTAGCGGGATATTCGAAAGAGACCCAGTACTTC
CDR3 protein: CASSGLAGYSKETQYF
J gene: TRBJ2-5
V gene: TRBV27
clone size: .
D gene: TRBD2

CDR3 DNA: TGTGCCAGCATACAGGAGAACTATGGCTACACCTTC
CDR3 protein: CASIQENYGYTF
J gene: TRBJ1-2
V gene: TRBV2
clone size: .
D gene: .

CDR3 DNA: TGCAGCGTTGTTGGGCGGCGGTACAATGAGCAGTTCTTC
CDR3 protein: CSVVGRRYNEQFF
J gene: TRBJ2-1
V gene: TRBV29-1
clone size: .
D gene: .

CDR3 DNA: TGCGCCAGCAGCTTGACAGTCCCCTACGAGCAGTACTTC
CDR3 protein: CASSLTVPYEQYF
J gene: TRBJ2-7
V gene: TRBV5-1
clone size: .
D gene: .

CDR3 DNA: TGTGCCAGCAGTTTAGGTTCTGAAGAGACCCAGTACTTC
CDR3 protein: CASSLGSEETQYF
J gene: TRBJ2-5
V gene: TRBV12-3/TRBV12-4
clone size: .
D gene: .

CDR3 DNA: TGTGCCAGCAGCCAAGATGTAGCGGGGGCTCTTGGCGAGCAGTACTTC
CDR3 protein: CASSQDVAGALGEQYF
J gene: TRBJ2-7
V gene: TRBV4-2
clone size: .
D gene: TRBD2

CDR3 DNA: TGTGCCAGCAGCTTCTTTAACGGGGAGCTGTTTTTT
CDR3 protein: CASSFFNGELFF
J gene: TRBJ2-2
V gene: TRBV5-4
clone size: .
D gene: .

CDR3 DNA: TGTGCCAGCAGCGGTGAGGACAGCTATGGCTACACCTTC
CDR3 protein: CASSGEDSYGYTF
J gene: TRBJ1-2
V gene: TRBV9
clone size: .
D gene: .

CDR3 DNA: TGTGCCAGCAGCTTGGGGGGACCCGACACACACACCGGGGAGCTGTTTTTT
CDR3 protein: CASSLGGPDTHTGELFF
J gene: TRBJ2-2
V gene: TRBV13
clone size: .
D gene: .

CDR3 DNA: TGTGCCAGCAGGAAGACAGGTCTTGGCACTGAAGCTTTCTTT
CDR3 protein: CASRKTGLGTEAFF
J gene: TRBJ1-1
V gene: TRBV28
clone size: .
D gene: .

CDR3 DNA: TGTGCCAGCACCCAGCGGGAGAACAATGAGCAGTTCTTC
CDR3 protein: CASTQRENNEQFF
J gene: TRBJ2-1
V gene: TRBV6-2/TRBV6-3
clone size: once
D gene: TRBD2

CDR3 DNA: TGTGCCAGCAGCCCGACTAGCGGCAAATCCTACAATGAGCAGTTCTTC
CDR3 protein: CASSPTSGKSYNEQFF
J gene: TRBJ2-1
V gene: TRBV7-9
clone size: .
D gene: TRBD2

CDR3 DNA: TGTGCCAGCAGTTTACGCGGGGGGGCAGATCACGAGCAGTACTTC
CDR3 protein: CASSLRGGADHEQYF
J gene: TRBJ2-7
V gene: TRBV12-3/TRBV12-4
clone size: .
D gene: TRBD2

CDR3 DNA: TGCAGTGCTAGAGATGGGAGACTAGCGGGAGCCCTCCAAGAGACCCAGTACTTC
CDR3 protein: CSARDGRLAGALQETQYF
J gene: TRBJ2-5
V gene: TRBV20-1
clone size: once
D gene: TRBD2

CDR3 DNA: TGTGCCAGCAGTACACAGGGGCCCTTTCGGCCCCAGCATTTT
CDR3 protein: CASSTQGPFRPQHF
J gene: TRBJ1-5
V gene: TRBV6-1
clone size: .
D gene: TRBD1

CDR3 DNA: TGTGCCACCAGCAGAGAGCAGGTAGCTAGCGCGGTAGATACGCAGTATTTT
CDR3 protein: CATSREQVASAVDTQYF
J gene: TRBJ2-3
V gene: TRBV15
clone size: once
D gene: .

CDR3 DNA: TGTGCCAGCAGCGTAGGGGACAGGGTTTTCCGGAGCTATGGCTACACCTTC
CDR3 protein: CASSVGDRVFRSYGYTF
J gene: TRBJ1-2
V gene: TRBV9
clone size: .
D gene: TRBD1

CDR3 DNA: TGTGCCACCAGTGACTTTGTTAACGGTGAAGAGACCCAGTACTTC
CDR3 protein: CATSDFVNGEETQYF
J gene: TRBJ2-5
V gene: TRBV24-1
clone size: .
D gene: .

CDR3 DNA: TGTGCCAGCAGTTTACCCGGCAGGGACAGCGAGCAGTACTTC
CDR3 protein: CASSLPGRDSEQYF
J gene: TRBJ2-7
V gene: TRBV12-3/TRBV12-4
clone size: once
D gene: TRBD1

CDR3 DNA: TGTGCCAGCAGAAAGTTCCCGGGACTAGCCAGATACAATGAGCAGTTCTTC
CDR3 protein: CASRKFPGLARYNEQFF
J gene: TRBJ2-1
V gene: TRBV28
clone size: .
D gene: TRBD2

CDR3 DNA: TGTGCCAGCAGTCTCCGACAGACCAGCACAGATACGCAGTATTTT
CDR3 protein: CASSLRQTSTDTQYF
J gene: TRBJ2-3
V gene: TRBV12-3/TRBV12-4
clone size: .
D gene: .